The next 26 T cell receptor beta chains were all read from a single sample in a study of PD-1 blockade in classical Hodgkin lymphoma. Data came from immunoSEQ multiplex PCR; TCRdb stores just in-frame clones and leaves some out. The sample records about 90,000 clones, 75% to 95% being singletons. Indicated time point: cycle 4 day 1 (C4D1), after 6 weeks of nivolumab. All the patients suffered relapse after autologous stem cell transplantation, and brentuximab vedotin exposure differed. Sequencing used peripheral blood mononuclear cells (PBMCs), obtained before the fourth cycle of nivolumab. Every receptor here comes from a human donor with classical Hodgkin lymphoma.

V and J are TRBV6-5 and TRBJ1-1; D is possibly TRBD1 (5 bases). The CDR3 is 13 amino acids. Germline V gene sequence: CDR1 MNHEY, CDR2 SVGAGI. The V end was cut by 2 bases, the J end by 3 bases, with 7 bases between. The CDR3, as DNA: TGTGCCAGCAGTTACAGGGGTCACACTGAAGCTTTCTTT. Its protein is CASSYRGHTEAFF.

This sequence joins TRBV18 and TRBJ1-1; D not certain. Trimming stripped 6 bases from V and 1 base from J, with 15 bases between. The V gene's germline CDR1 is KGHSH and CDR2 LQKENI. The CDR3 totals 15 residues. CDR3 region: CASSPSPAGNTEAFF. The CDR3 DNA reads TGTGCCAGCTCCCCTTCCCCAGCGGGGAACACTGAAGCTTTCTTT.

CDR3 sequence: CASSLVVRGRAEAFF. Written as DNA, the CDR3 is TGTGCCAGCAGCTTAGTTGTGAGGGGGCGAGCTGAAGCTTTCTTT. The V and J genes are TRBV7-6 and TRBJ1-1; 7 nucleotides align to TRBD1. From germline, CDR1 is SGHVS and CDR2 FNYEAQ. CDR3 size: 15 residues. V lost 1 base, J lost 6 bases, and 8 bases stayed unmatched.

This rearrangement joins TRBV7-2 to TRBJ2-7, with 11 bases fitting TRBD2. CDR3 length: 15 amino acids. With V trimmed by 1 base and J by 2 bases, 1 base remained unmatched. Germline V CDR1 and CDR2: SGHTA, FQGNSA. CDR3 bases: TGTGCCAGCAGCTTAGTAGCGGGGGGGGCCTACGAGCAGTACTTC. Translation: CASSLVAGGAYEQYF.

The V and J genes are TRBV5-4 and TRBJ2-5, with 8 positions matching TRBD1. CDR1 is SGHNT, CDR2 YYREEE, per germline (reference sequence). The CDR3 is 14 residues long. The junction had 5 bases not matched to a gene; V was cut back by 3 bases and J by 4 bases. The CDR3 loop is CASSSLRGPETQYF. The CDR3 DNA reads as TGTGCCAGCAGCTCACTCAGGGGGCCAGAGACCCAGTACTTC.

The sample holds one count of this clone. V and J are TRBV11-3 and TRBJ2-3; 7 nucleotides match TRBD1. Germline V gives CDR1 SGHNT, CDR2 YENEEA. The V segment lost 8 bases and the J segment 2 bases; nucleotides outside the gene matches: 7. The CDR3 is made up of 14 amino acids. CDR3 DNA: TGTGCCAGCTCCCCGACAGGGACCACAGATACGCAGTATTTT. Its protein product is CASSPTGTTDTQYF.

The gene calls are TRBV7-6 and TRBJ1-1; no clear D gene. The CDR3 covers 12 residues. From germline, CDR1 is SGHVS and CDR2 FNYEAQ. V lost 5 bases and J lost 0, with 4 bases in between. CDR3 loop: CASSRVNTEAFF. The CDR3 nucleotides are TGTGCCAGCAGCCGGGTGAACACTGAAGCTTTCTTT.

This chain uses TRBV19 with TRBJ2-1; TRBD1 might be the D (7 bases). Trimming removed 10 bases at V and 10 bases at J, with 17 bases between. This CDR3 is 12 amino acids long. Germline CDR1 LNHDA, CDR2 SQIVND (reference sequence). The CDR3 sequence is CATKEGAREQFF. Here the CDR3 DNA reads TGTGCCACCAAGGAGGGGGCTCGGGAGCAGTTCTTC.

This chain connects TRBV9 to TRBJ2-3; 8 bases line up with TRBD2. Trimming took 0 bases from V and 1 from J; bases not matched to a gene: 1. This CDR3 is 15 amino acids long. Germline CDR1 SGDLS, CDR2 YYNGEE. For the CDR3, the DNA is TGTGCCAGCAGCGTAGGGCGGGGGGGCACAGATACGCAGTATTTT. It yields the protein CASSVGRGGTDTQYF.

The chain recombines TRBV27 with TRBJ2-7; D call uncertain. The CDR3 is made up of 14 amino acids. V was shortened by 2 bases and J by 2 bases, with 10 bases between the two germline ends. Germline CDR1 MNHEY, CDR2 SMNVEV (reference sequence). The CDR3 bases are TGTGCCAGCAGTTTAGGTAACAAAGCCTACGAGCAGTACTTC. This translates into CASSLGNKAYEQYF.

This chain links TRBV6-5 with TRBJ1-6; D call uncertain. The CDR3 is made up of 16 amino acids. V was shortened by 2 bases and J by 5 bases, with 13 bases between the two germline ends. Per the germline V gene, CDR1 is MNHEY and CDR2 is SVGAGI. CDR3 region: CASSYDSRGNNSPLHF. In nucleotides, the CDR3 is TGTGCCAGCAGTTACGATTCCAGAGGCAATAATTCACCCCTCCACTTT.

With regard to this clone: The junction does not match germline at one end; this may be a read error. The chain recombines TRBV6-5 with TRBJ2-5; 8 nucleotides align to TRBD2. The CDR3 is 14 residues long. Germline V CDR1 and CDR2: MNHEY, SVGAGI. The CDR3 nucleotides are TGTGCCGGCAGTTACTACGGGAGGGTGGAGACCCAGTACTTC. Its translation: CAGSYYGRVETQYF.

The chain uses TRBV7-9 and TRBJ2-3; D gene uncertain. The CDR3 consists of 14 residues. Trimming removed 1 base at V and 2 bases at J, with 7 bases between. Germline V gene lookup returns CDR1 SEHNR and CDR2 FQNEAQ (reference sequence). The CDR3 here is CASSLGYSTDTQYF. Written as DNA, the CDR3 is TGTGCCAGCAGCTTAGGTTACTCCACAGATACGCAGTATTTT.

The chain is built from TRBV4-3 and TRBJ2-7; D gene unclear. V was cut by 1 base and J by 2 bases, with 12 bases left in between. CDR3 length equals 15 residues. Germline loops: CDR1 LGHNA, CDR2 YSLEER. CDR3 in amino acids: CASSQVWQETYEQYF. CDR3 bases: TGCGCCAGCAGCCAAGTCTGGCAGGAGACCTACGAGCAGTACTTC.

This clone came up a few times. This rearrangement joins TRBV6-5 to TRBJ1-2, with D uncertain. The CDR3 extends over 14 amino acids. V lost 4 bases to trimming and J lost 5 bases, with 14 bases between them. CDR1 is MNHEY, CDR2 SVGAGI, per germline. The CDR3 protein is CASSSAAGGYGYTF. The CDR3 DNA sequence: TGTGCCAGCAGTTCGGCGGCGGGAGGTTATGGCTACACCTTC.

There are a few counts of this clone. This chain links TRBV30 with TRBJ1-1; the match to TRBD1 covers 8 bases. Germline assignment: CDR1 GTSNPN and CDR2 SVGIG (reference sequence). The J segment lost 3 bases and the V segment lost 2 bases, leaving 2 bases of the junction unmatched. The CDR3 consists of 13 residues. The CDR3 is CAWSLDRDTEAFF. CDR3 DNA: TGTGCCTGGAGTCTGGACAGGGACACTGAAGCTTTCTTT.

The chain joins TRBV7-9 to TRBJ2-5, with 9 positions matching TRBD2. The CDR3 contains 15 residues. The V gene's germline CDR1 is SEHNR and CDR2 FQNEAQ (reference sequence). The trim removed 5 bases at V and 0 bases at J, leaving 4 bases unmatched. CDR3 region: CASSQSGGYQETQYF. CDR3 in DNA: TGTGCCAGCAGCCAAAGCGGGGGGTACCAAGAGACCCAGTACTTC.

A note on this clone: Germline is not matched at one junction end, which may reflect a read error. This chain links TRBV19 with TRBJ1-3; 8 nucleotides match TRBD1. CDR1 LNHDA and CDR2 SQIVND come from the germline V gene (reference sequence). The CDR3 totals 15 residues. CDR3 DNA sequence: TGTGCCAGTGGGACAGGCCGCCCCTCTGGAAACAGCATATATTTT. This gives the protein CASGTGRPSGNSIYF.

The CDR3 nucleotides read TGTGCCAGCAGCAACAGCTACGAGCAGTACTTC. It specifies CASSNSYEQYF. The gene calls are TRBV11-3 and TRBJ2-7; unclear D gene. The germline V gene has CDR1 SGHNT and CDR2 YENEEA. This CDR3 has 11 amino acids. The germline V and J ends were trimmed by 5 bases and 3 bases, with 5 bases remaining between them.

The genes are TRBV5-6 and TRBJ1-1, with D unresolved. The CDR3 consists of 11 residues. CDR1 SGHDT and CDR2 YYEEEE come from the germline V gene. V lost 4 bases and J lost 6, with 7 bases in between. The CDR3 spells CASSRRPEAFF. DNA of the CDR3: TGTGCCAGCAGCAGGAGACCTGAAGCTTTCTTT. The full variable domain, with the rest looked up from reference TRBV5-6 and TRBJ1-1, is DAGVTQSPTHLIKTRGQQVTLRCSPKSGHDTVSWYQQALGQGPQFIFQYYEEEERQRGNFPDRFSGHQFPNYSSELNVNALLLGDSALYLCASSRRPEAFFGQGTRLTVV.

The J gene is TRBJ1-1, the V gene TRBV5-4, with D possibly matching TRBD1 (6 bases). The CDR3 spans 13 residues. The V end was cut by 3 bases, the J end by 5 bases, with 11 bases between. Germline loops: CDR1 SGHNT, CDR2 YYREEE (reference sequence). The chain's CDR3 is CASSSTGWTEAFF. The CDR3 nucleotides are TGTGCCAGCAGCTCCACAGGGTGGACTGAAGCTTTCTTT. Full variable domain (outside the CDR3, taken from reference TRBV5-4 and TRBJ1-1): ETGVTQSPTHLIKTRGQQVTLRCSSQSGHNTVSWYQQALGQGPQFIFQYYREEENGRGNFPPRFSGLQFPNYSSELNVNALELDDSALYLCASSSTGWTEAFFGQGTRLTVV.

In nucleotides, the CDR3 is TGTGCCAGCCTTTGGGCCACGAACTTGTTTTTT. Its translation is CASLWATNLFF. The chain carries TRBV28 and TRBJ1-4; D remains ambiguous. The CDR3 length is 11 residues. Trimming took 8 bases from V and 15 from J, leaving 16 bases between them. Germline-derived CDR1 and CDR2 are MDHEN and SYDVKM.

The gene calls are TRBV11-2 and TRBJ2-2; no clear D gene. V lost 3 bases and J 6 bases, leaving 5 bases between the germline ends. This CDR3 is built from 12 residues. The germline gives CDR1 SGHAT, CDR2 FQNNGV. For the CDR3, the DNA is TGTGCCAGCAGCTTTTCGTCCGGGGAGCTGTTTTTT. Translation gives CASSFSSGELFF.

This clone was detected only once. The V gene is TRBV30, the J gene TRBJ1-4; D possibly corresponds to TRBD1 (5 bases). The CDR3 is made up of 13 amino acids. Germline lookup yields CDR1 GTSNPN and CDR2 SVGIG (reference sequence). V was clipped by 5 bases and J by 6 bases, with 13 bases between them. CDR3 sequence: CAWGPGTDEKLFF. The CDR3 bases are TGTGCCTGGGGGCCCGGGACTGATGAAAAACTGTTTTTT.

The chain couples TRBV4-2 to TRBJ2-7; TRBD2 matches at 10 bases. This CDR3 region has 16 residues. The germline CDR1 and CDR2 sequences are LGHNA and YNFKEQ. The junction had 7 bases not matched to a gene; V was cut back by 3 bases and J by 2 bases. This chain's CDR3 is CASSQSSGGVTYEQYF. CDR3 sequence (DNA): TGTGCCAGCAGCCAGTCAAGCGGGGGGGTCACCTACGAGCAGTACTTC.

This chain uses TRBV7-2 with TRBJ1-3; D not resolved. The V end was cut by 5 bases, the J end by 5 bases, with 16 bases between. In germline, CDR1 is SGHTA, CDR2 FQGNSA. CDR3 length: 15 amino acids. CDR3 nucleotides: TGTGCCAGCAGCCCCGCCCCGGACGGGAGAAACACCATATATTTT. Its translation: CASSPAPDGRNTIYF.